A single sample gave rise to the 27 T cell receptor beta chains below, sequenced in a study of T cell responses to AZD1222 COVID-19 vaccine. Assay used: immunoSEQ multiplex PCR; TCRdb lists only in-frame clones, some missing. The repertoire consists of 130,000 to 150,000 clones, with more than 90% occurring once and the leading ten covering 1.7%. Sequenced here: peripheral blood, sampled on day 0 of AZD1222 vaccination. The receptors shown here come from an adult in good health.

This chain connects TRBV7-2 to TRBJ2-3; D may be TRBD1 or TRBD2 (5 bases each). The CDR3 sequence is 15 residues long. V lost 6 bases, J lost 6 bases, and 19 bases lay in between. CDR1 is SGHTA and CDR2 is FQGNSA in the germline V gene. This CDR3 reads CASSYTGTPADTQYF. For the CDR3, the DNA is TGTGCCAGCAGTTACACCGGGACCCCCGCCGATACGCAGTATTTT.

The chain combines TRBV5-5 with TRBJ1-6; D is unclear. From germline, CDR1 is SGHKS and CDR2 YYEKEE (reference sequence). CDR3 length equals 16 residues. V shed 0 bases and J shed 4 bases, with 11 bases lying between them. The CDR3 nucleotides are TGTGCCAGCAGCTTGGCCCCCGGGTCTTATAATTCACCCCTCCACTTT. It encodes CASSLAPGSYNSPLHF. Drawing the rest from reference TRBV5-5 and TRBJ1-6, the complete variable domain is DAGVTQSPTHLIKTRGQQVTLRCSPISGHKSVSWYQQVLGQGPQFIFQYYEKEERGRGNFPDRFSARQFPNYSSELNVNALLLGDSALYLCASSLAPGSYNSPLHFGNGTRLTVT.

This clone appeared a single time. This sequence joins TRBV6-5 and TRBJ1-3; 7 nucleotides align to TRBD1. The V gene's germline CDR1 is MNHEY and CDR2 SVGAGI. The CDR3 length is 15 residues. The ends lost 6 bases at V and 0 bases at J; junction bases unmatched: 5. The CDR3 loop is CASRLTGSSGNTIYF. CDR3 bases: TGTGCCAGCAGATTGACAGGGAGCTCTGGAAACACCATATATTTT.

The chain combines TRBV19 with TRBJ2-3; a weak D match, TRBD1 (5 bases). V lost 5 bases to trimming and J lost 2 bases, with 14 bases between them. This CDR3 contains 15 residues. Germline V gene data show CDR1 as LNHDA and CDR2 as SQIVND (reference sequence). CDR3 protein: CASSPWGFDTDTQYF. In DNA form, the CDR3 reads TGTGCCAGTAGTCCCTGGGGCTTTGACACAGATACGCAGTATTTT.

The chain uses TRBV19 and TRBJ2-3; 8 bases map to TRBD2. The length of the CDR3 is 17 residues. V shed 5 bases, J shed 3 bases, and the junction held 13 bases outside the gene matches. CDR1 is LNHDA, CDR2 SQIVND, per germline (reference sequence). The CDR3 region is CASSLGGAGSSTDTQYF. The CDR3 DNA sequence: TGTGCCAGTAGTCTCGGGGGGGCAGGGTCAAGTACAGATACGCAGTATTTT.

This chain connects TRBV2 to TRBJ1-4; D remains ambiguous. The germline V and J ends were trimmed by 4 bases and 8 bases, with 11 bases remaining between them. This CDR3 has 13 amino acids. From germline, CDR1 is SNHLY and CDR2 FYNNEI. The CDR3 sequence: CASSGTGEEKLFF. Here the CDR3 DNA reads TGTGCCAGCAGTGGGACCGGAGAAGAAAAACTGTTTTTT.

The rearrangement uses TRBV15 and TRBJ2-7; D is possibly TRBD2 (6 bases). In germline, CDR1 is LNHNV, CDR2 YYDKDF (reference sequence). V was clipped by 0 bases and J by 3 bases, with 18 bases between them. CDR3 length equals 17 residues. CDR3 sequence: CATSRDRVGSWSYEQYF. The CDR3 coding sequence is TGTGCCACCAGCAGAGATCGGGTCGGGAGTTGGAGCTACGAGCAGTACTTC. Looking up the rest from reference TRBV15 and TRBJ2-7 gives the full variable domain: DAMVIQNPRYQVTQFGKPVTLSCSQTLNHNVMYWYQQKSSQAPKLLFHYYDKDFNNEADTPDNFQSRRPNTSFCFLDIRSPGLGDTAMYLCATSRDRVGSWSYEQYFGPGTRLTVT.

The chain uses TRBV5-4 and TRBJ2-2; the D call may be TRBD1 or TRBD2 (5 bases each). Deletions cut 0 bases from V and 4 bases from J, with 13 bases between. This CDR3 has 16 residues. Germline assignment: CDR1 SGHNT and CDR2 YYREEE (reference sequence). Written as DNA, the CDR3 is TGTGCCAGCAGCTTGGGGGTTATGAGGGGCACCGGGGAGCTGTTTTTT. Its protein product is CASSLGVMRGTGELFF.

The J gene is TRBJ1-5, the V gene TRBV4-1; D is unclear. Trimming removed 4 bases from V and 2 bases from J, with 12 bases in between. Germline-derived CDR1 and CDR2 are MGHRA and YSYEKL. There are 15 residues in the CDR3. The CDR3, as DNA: TGCGCCAGCAGCCCGGGAGGTGGGGGCAATCAGCCCCAGCATTTT. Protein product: CASSPGGGGNQPQHF.

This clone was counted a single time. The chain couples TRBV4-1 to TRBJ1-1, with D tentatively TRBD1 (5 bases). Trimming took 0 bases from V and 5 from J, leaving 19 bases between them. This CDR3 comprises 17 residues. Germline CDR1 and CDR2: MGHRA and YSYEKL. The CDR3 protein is CASSQEAGLGVRTEAFF. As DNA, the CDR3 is TGCGCCAGCAGCCAAGAGGCCGGCTTGGGGGTGCGGACTGAAGCTTTCTTT.

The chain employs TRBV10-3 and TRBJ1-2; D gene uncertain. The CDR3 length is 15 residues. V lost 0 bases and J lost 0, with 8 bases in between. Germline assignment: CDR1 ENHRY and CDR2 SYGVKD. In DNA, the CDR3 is TGTGCCATCAGTGAGTCGGTCGCAGCTAACTATGGCTACACCTTC. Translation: CAISESVAANYGYTF.

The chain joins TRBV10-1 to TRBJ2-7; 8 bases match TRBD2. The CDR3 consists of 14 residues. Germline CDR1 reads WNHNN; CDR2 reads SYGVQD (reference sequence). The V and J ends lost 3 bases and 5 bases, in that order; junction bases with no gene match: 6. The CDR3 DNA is TGCGCCAGCAGTGAAGCGGGAGAACGGGACGAGCAGTACTTC. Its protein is CASSEAGERDEQYF.

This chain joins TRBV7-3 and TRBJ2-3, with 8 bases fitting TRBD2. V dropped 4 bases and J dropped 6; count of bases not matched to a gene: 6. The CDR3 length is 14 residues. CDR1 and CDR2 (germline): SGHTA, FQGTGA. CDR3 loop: CASSSGTRGDTQYF. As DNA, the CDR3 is TGTGCCAGCAGCTCGGGGACTAGAGGGGATACGCAGTATTTT.

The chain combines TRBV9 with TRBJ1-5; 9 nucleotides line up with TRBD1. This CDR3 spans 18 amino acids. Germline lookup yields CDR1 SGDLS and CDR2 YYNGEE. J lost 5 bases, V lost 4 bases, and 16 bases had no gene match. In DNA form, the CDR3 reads TGTGCCAGCAGCCCGAGTCCCGGGACAGGGATCGGTGATCAGCCCCAGCATTTT. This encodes CASSPSPGTGIGDQPQHF.

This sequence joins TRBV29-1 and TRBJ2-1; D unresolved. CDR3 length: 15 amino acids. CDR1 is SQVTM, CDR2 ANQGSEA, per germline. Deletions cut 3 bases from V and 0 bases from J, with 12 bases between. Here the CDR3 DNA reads TGCAGCGTTGAGCCGCGTGGAGACTCCTACAATGAGCAGTTCTTC. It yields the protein CSVEPRGDSYNEQFF.

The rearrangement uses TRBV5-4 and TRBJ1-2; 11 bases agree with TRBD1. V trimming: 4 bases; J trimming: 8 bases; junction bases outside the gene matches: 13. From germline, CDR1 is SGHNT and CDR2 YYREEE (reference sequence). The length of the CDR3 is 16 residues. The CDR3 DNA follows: TGTGCCAGCAGCCCGGGACAGGGGGTCGGTCTAGAAGGCTACACCTTC. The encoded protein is CASSPGQGVGLEGYTF.

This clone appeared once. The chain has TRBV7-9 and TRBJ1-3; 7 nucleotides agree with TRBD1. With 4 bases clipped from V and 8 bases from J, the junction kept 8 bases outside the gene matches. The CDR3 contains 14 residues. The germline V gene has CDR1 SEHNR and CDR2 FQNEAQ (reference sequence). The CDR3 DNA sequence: TGTGCCAGCAGCTCAGGGGGGAAGGGAGACACCATATATTTT. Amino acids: CASSSGGKGDTIYF.

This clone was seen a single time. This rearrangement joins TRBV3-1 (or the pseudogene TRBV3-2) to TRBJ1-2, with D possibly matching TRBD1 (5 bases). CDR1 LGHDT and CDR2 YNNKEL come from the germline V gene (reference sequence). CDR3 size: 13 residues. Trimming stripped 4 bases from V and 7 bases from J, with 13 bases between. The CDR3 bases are TGTGCCAGCAGCCCCATGGGGCAGCCTGGCTACACCTTC. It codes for CASSPMGQPGYTF.

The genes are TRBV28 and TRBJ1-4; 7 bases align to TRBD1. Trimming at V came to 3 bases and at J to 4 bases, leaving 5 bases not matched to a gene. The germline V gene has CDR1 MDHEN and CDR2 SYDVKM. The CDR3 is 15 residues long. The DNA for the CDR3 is TGTGCCAGCAGTTTCTGGAACAGGGGTAATGAAAAACTGTTTTTT. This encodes CASSFWNRGNEKLFF.

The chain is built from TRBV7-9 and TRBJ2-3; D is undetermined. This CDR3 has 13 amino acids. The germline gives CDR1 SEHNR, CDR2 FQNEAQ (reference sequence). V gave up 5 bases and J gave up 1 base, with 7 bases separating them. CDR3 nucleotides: TGTGCCAGCAGCGCAACTCGCACAGATACGCAGTATTTT. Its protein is CASSATRTDTQYF.

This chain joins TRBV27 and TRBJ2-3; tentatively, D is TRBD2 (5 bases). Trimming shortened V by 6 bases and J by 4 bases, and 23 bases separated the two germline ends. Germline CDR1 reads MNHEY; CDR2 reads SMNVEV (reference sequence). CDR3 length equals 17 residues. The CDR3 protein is CASRRILGYKPPDTQYF. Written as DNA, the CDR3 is TGTGCCAGCAGGCGAATACTAGGATATAAGCCCCCAGATACGCAGTATTTT.

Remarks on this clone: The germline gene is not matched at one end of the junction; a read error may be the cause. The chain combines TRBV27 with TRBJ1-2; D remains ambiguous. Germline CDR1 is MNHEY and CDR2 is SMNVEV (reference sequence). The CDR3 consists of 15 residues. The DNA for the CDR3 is TGTGCCAGCAGTCTATCCACCGGGGTCCCAATGGGCTACACCTTC. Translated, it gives CASSLSTGVPMGYTF.

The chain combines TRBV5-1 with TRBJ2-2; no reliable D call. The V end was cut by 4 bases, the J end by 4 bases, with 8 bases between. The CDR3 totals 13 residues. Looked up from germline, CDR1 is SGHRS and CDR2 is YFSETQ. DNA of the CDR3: TGCGCCAGCAGCCCCCCTCTCACCGGGGAGCTGTTTTTT. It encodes CASSPPLTGELFF.

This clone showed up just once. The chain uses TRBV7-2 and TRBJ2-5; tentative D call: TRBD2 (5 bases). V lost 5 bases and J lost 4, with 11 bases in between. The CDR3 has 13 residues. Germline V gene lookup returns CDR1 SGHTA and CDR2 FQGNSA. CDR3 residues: CASSPTEGETQYF. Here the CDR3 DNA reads TGTGCCAGCAGCCCCACTGAGGGAGAGACCCAGTACTTC.

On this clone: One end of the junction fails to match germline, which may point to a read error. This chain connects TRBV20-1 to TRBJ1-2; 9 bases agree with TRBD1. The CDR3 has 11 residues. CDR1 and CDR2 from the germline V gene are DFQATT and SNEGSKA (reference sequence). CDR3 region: CSAGGQGYFSF. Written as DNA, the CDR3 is TGCAGTGCTGGGGGACAGGGTTACTTTTCCTTC.

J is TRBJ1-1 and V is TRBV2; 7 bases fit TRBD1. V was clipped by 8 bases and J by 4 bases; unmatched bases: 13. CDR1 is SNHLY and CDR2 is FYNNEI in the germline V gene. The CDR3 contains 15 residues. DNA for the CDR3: TGTGCCAGCCACCCGCAGACAGGGAAGGCCACTGAAGCTTTCTTT. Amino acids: CASHPQTGKATEAFF.

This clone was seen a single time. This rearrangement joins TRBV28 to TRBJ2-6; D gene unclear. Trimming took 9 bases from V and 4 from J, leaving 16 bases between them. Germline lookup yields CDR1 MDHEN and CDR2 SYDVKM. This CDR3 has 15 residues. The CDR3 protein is CASSETAAGANVLTF. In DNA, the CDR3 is TGTGCCAGTTCCGAAACAGCCGCAGGGGCCAACGTCCTGACTTTC.